These T cell receptor beta chains were read from a single sample in a study of T cells in localized non-small cell lung cancer. Clones were read by immunoSEQ multiplex PCR, and TCRdb kept only the in-frame ones, dropping some. In the table there are 90,000 to 95,000 clones, 87% of which are singletons. Sequencing was performed on peripheral blood, taken before any cancer treatment. Receptor source: a man aged 35 to 70 with stage I squamous cell lung carcinoma. The CDR3 runs from the conserved cysteine through the conserved F or W. Fields, in order: D gene, V gene, J gene, clone size, CDR3 length, CDR3 DNA, CDR3 protein. A D gene is named only where the DNA matches it firmly. Clone size is stated in some rows and not others, as once, few, many or a class when expanded.

d_call: .
v_call: TRBV5-6
j_call: TRBJ2-7
clone_size: .
cdr3_length: 12
cdr3_nt: TGTGCCAGCAGCTTGATGAGATACGAGCAGTACTTC
cdr3_aa: CASSLMRYEQYF

d_call: TRBD1
v_call: TRBV9
j_call: TRBJ1-6
clone_size: .
cdr3_length: 14
cdr3_nt: TGTGCCAGCAGCGCGACAGGGAATAATTCACCCCTCCACTTT
cdr3_aa: CASSATGNNSPLHF

d_call: .
v_call: TRBV7-8
j_call: TRBJ2-1
clone_size: .
cdr3_length: 12
cdr3_nt: TGTGCCAGCAGCTTGGCTTTTAATGAGCAGTTCTTC
cdr3_aa: CASSLAFNEQFF

d_call: TRBD1
v_call: TRBV5-1
j_call: TRBJ1-2
clone_size: .
cdr3_length: 15
cdr3_nt: TGCGCCAGCAGTATCACAGGGGGCCAGGGCTATGGCTACACCTTC
cdr3_aa: CASSITGGQGYGYTF

d_call: .
v_call: TRBV9
j_call: TRBJ2-5
clone_size: .
cdr3_length: 14
cdr3_nt: TGTGCCAGCAGCCCTCTAGGTGCGCAAGAGACCCAGTACTTC
cdr3_aa: CASSPLGAQETQYF

d_call: TRBD1
v_call: TRBV4-3
j_call: TRBJ2-3
clone_size: few
cdr3_length: 17
cdr3_nt: TGCGCCAGCAGCCAAGATTTTGGACAGGGGTATACAGATACGCAGTATTTT
cdr3_aa: CASSQDFGQGYTDTQYF

d_call: .
v_call: TRBV28
j_call: TRBJ2-1
clone_size: once
cdr3_length: 15
cdr3_nt: TGTGCCAGCTCTACCCAAAAGGCAGGAAAAAATGAGCAGTTCTTC
cdr3_aa: CASSTQKAGKNEQFF

d_call: .
v_call: TRBV6-6
j_call: TRBJ2-7
clone_size: .
cdr3_length: 11
cdr3_nt: TGTGCCAGCAGTACCTACTACGAGCAGTACTTC
cdr3_aa: CASSTYYEQYF

d_call: .
v_call: TRBV4-2
j_call: TRBJ1-1
clone_size: .
cdr3_length: 13
cdr3_nt: TGTGCCAGCAGAGGGCAGTTGAACACTGAAGCTTTCTTT
cdr3_aa: CASRGQLNTEAFF

d_call: .
v_call: TRBV7-9
j_call: TRBJ1-1
clone_size: few
cdr3_length: 13
cdr3_nt: TGTGCCAGCAGCTACCAGGCGAACACTGAAGCTTTCTTT
cdr3_aa: CASSYQANTEAFF

d_call: TRBD1
v_call: TRBV7-9
j_call: TRBJ2-5
clone_size: .
cdr3_length: 15
cdr3_nt: TGTGCCAGCAGCTTAGATGGGACAGGCGCAGAGACCCAGTACTTC
cdr3_aa: CASSLDGTGAETQYF

d_call: .
v_call: TRBV4-2
j_call: TRBJ1-5
clone_size: .
cdr3_length: 16
cdr3_nt: TGTGCCAGCAGCCAAGATCGGGGAATGGGCAATCAGCCCCAGCATTTT
cdr3_aa: CASSQDRGMGNQPQHF

d_call: TRBD1
v_call: TRBV7-9
j_call: TRBJ2-7
clone_size: .
cdr3_length: 15
cdr3_nt: TGTGCCAGCAGCACCTGGACAGGGGGCTTCGACGAGCAGTACTTC
cdr3_aa: CASSTWTGGFDEQYF

d_call: .
v_call: TRBV6-5
j_call: TRBJ1-3
clone_size: .
cdr3_length: 15
cdr3_nt: TGTGCCAGCAGTGGGACCCTTGAAAGAGGAAACACCATATATTTT
cdr3_aa: CASSGTLERGNTIYF

d_call: TRBD1
v_call: TRBV29-1
j_call: TRBJ2-7
clone_size: .
cdr3_length: 13
cdr3_nt: TGCAGCGTTGCTTCCGGGACAGCCTACGAGCAGTACTTC
cdr3_aa: CSVASGTAYEQYF

d_call: .
v_call: TRBV7-9
j_call: TRBJ1-1
clone_size: many
cdr3_length: 13
cdr3_nt: TGTGCCAGCAGCTTAGATATGAACACTGAAGCTTTCTTT
cdr3_aa: CASSLDMNTEAFF

d_call: TRBD1
v_call: TRBV5-1
j_call: TRBJ2-7
clone_size: .
cdr3_length: 14
cdr3_nt: TGCGCCAGCAGCAAGGGACAGGGGGTGGGCGAGCAGTACTTC
cdr3_aa: CASSKGQGVGEQYF

d_call: .
v_call: TRBV28
j_call: TRBJ2-7
clone_size: .
cdr3_length: 18
cdr3_nt: TGTGCCAGCAGTAAAAGGGTTGTCACCCCCAAGACCCTTTACGAGCAGTACTTC
cdr3_aa: CASSKRVVTPKTLYEQYF

d_call: .
v_call: TRBV6-1
j_call: TRBJ1-2
clone_size: .
cdr3_length: 15
cdr3_nt: TGTGCCAGCAGTGTCGTAACAGGCGTCAACTATGGCTACACCTTC
cdr3_aa: CASSVVTGVNYGYTF

d_call: TRBD2
v_call: TRBV2
j_call: TRBJ2-5
clone_size: .
cdr3_length: 13
cdr3_nt: TGTGCCAGCAGTGGATTAGCGGGGGAGACCCAGTACTTC
cdr3_aa: CASSGLAGETQYF

d_call: TRBD1
v_call: TRBV28
j_call: TRBJ1-2
clone_size: .
cdr3_length: 14
cdr3_nt: TGTGCCAGCAGTTGGGACAGTTCAGACTATGGCTACACCTTC
cdr3_aa: CASSWDSSDYGYTF

d_call: .
v_call: TRBV13
j_call: TRBJ2-7
clone_size: .
cdr3_length: 12
cdr3_nt: TGTGCCAGCAGCGGGGACTCCCGTGGGCAGTACTTC
cdr3_aa: CASSGDSRGQYF

d_call: .
v_call: TRBV4-3
j_call: TRBJ1-5
clone_size: .
cdr3_length: 14
cdr3_nt: TGCGCCAGCAGCCAAGGCTTGAGTGATCAGCCCCAGCATTTT
cdr3_aa: CASSQGLSDQPQHF

d_call: TRBD1
v_call: TRBV9
j_call: TRBJ1-5
clone_size: .
cdr3_length: 13
cdr3_nt: TGTGCCAGCAGCGACAGGGGGGATCAGCCCCAGCATTTT
cdr3_aa: CASSDRGDQPQHF

d_call: TRBD1
v_call: TRBV10-2
j_call: TRBJ1-2
clone_size: .
cdr3_length: 15
cdr3_nt: TGCGCCAGCAAACTTTCTGGACAGGCCAACTATGGCTACACCTTC
cdr3_aa: CASKLSGQANYGYTF

d_call: .
v_call: TRBV19
j_call: TRBJ1-5
clone_size: .
cdr3_length: 16
cdr3_nt: TGTGCCAGTAGTGACCCTAGGCTTTATAGCAATCAGCCCCAGCATTTT
cdr3_aa: CASSDPRLYSNQPQHF

d_call: .
v_call: TRBV5-1
j_call: TRBJ1-2
clone_size: .
cdr3_length: 14
cdr3_nt: TGCGCCAGCAGCTTGAATCAGGGTCCCTATGGCTACACCTTC
cdr3_aa: CASSLNQGPYGYTF

d_call: .
v_call: TRBV5-1
j_call: TRBJ2-2
clone_size: .
cdr3_length: 14
cdr3_nt: TGCGCCAGCAGCTTGTCGCTGGACACCGGGGAGCTGTTTTTT
cdr3_aa: CASSLSLDTGELFF

d_call: .
v_call: TRBV2
j_call: TRBJ2-5
clone_size: .
cdr3_length: 13
cdr3_nt: TGTGCCAGCAGTGAATCCGACGGGGAGACCCAGTACTTC
cdr3_aa: CASSESDGETQYF

d_call: TRBD1
v_call: TRBV5-4
j_call: TRBJ1-1
clone_size: .
cdr3_length: 15
cdr3_nt: TGTGCCAGCAGCCCTCGACAGGGGGCGAACACTGAAGCTTTCTTT
cdr3_aa: CASSPRQGANTEAFF

d_call: .
v_call: TRBV15
j_call: TRBJ1-1
clone_size: .
cdr3_length: 14
cdr3_nt: TGTGCCACCAGCAGAGACCCGGGGATCACTGAAGCTTTCTTT
cdr3_aa: CATSRDPGITEAFF

d_call: .
v_call: TRBV7-2
j_call: TRBJ1-2
clone_size: .
cdr3_length: 12
cdr3_nt: TGTGCCAGCAGCTTTAATGGCTATGGCTACACCTTC
cdr3_aa: CASSFNGYGYTF

d_call: .
v_call: TRBV18
j_call: TRBJ2-3
clone_size: once
cdr3_length: 14
cdr3_nt: TGTGCCAGTTCGGTCGGGCTAGACACAGATACGCAGTATTTT
cdr3_aa: CASSVGLDTDTQYF

d_call: TRBD2
v_call: TRBV5-6
j_call: TRBJ2-2
clone_size: .
cdr3_length: 16
cdr3_nt: TGTGCCAGCAGCCCCCGGGCAGGGAGGGACACCGGGGAGCTGTTTTTT
cdr3_aa: CASSPRAGRDTGELFF

d_call: .
v_call: TRBV6-1
j_call: TRBJ2-1
clone_size: .
cdr3_length: 11
cdr3_nt: TGTGCCAGCAGTGAACCGGGACAGCAGTTCTTC
cdr3_aa: CASSEPGQQFF

d_call: TRBD2
v_call: TRBV18
j_call: TRBJ2-7
clone_size: .
cdr3_length: 17
cdr3_nt: TGTGCCAGCTCACCCCTAAAGGGACGCGGGGGCTCCTACGAGCAGTACTTC
cdr3_aa: CASSPLKGRGGSYEQYF

d_call: .
v_call: TRBV29-1
j_call: TRBJ2-1
clone_size: .
cdr3_length: 11
cdr3_nt: TGCAGCGTTTTAGGGGCCCTTGGTACGTTCTTC
cdr3_aa: CSVLGALGTFF

d_call: .
v_call: TRBV10-2
j_call: TRBJ1-2
clone_size: once
cdr3_length: 14
cdr3_nt: TGCGCCAGCAAGCAGGGGACCGACTCCTATGGCTACACCTTC
cdr3_aa: CASKQGTDSYGYTF

d_call: .
v_call: TRBV4-1
j_call: TRBJ2-7
clone_size: .
cdr3_length: 13
cdr3_nt: TGCGCCAGCAGCCGGCTCCGAGACTACGAGCAGTACTTC
cdr3_aa: CASSRLRDYEQYF

d_call: .
v_call: TRBV9
j_call: TRBJ2-3
clone_size: .
cdr3_length: 16
cdr3_nt: TGTGCCAGCAGCTCCTCAGGGGGTGCGGGGACAGATACGCAGTATTTT
cdr3_aa: CASSSSGGAGTDTQYF

d_call: TRBD1
v_call: TRBV6-1
j_call: TRBJ1-5
clone_size: few
cdr3_length: 13
cdr3_nt: TGTGCCAGCACCTCGGGACAGATTAAGCCCCAGCATTTT
cdr3_aa: CASTSGQIKPQHF

d_call: .
v_call: TRBV5-1
j_call: TRBJ2-6
clone_size: .
cdr3_length: 15
cdr3_nt: TGCGCCAGCAGCTCGGACAGCTCTGGGGCCAACGTCCTGACTTTC
cdr3_aa: CASSSDSSGANVLTF

d_call: .
v_call: TRBV5-6
j_call: TRBJ2-3
clone_size: .
cdr3_length: 14
cdr3_nt: TGTGCCAGCAGCTTGGGACAGAGGCAGGGTACGCAGTATTTT
cdr3_aa: CASSLGQRQGTQYF

d_call: .
v_call: TRBV25-1
j_call: TRBJ1-1
clone_size: .
cdr3_length: 12
cdr3_nt: TGTGCCAGCGGGAGCGGGCGGAGCGGAGCTTTCTTT
cdr3_aa: CASGSGRSGAFF

d_call: .
v_call: TRBV5-6
j_call: TRBJ1-1
clone_size: .
cdr3_length: 12
cdr3_nt: TGTGCCAGCAGAACTAGGCCGGGGCGAGCTTTCTTT
cdr3_aa: CASRTRPGRAFF

d_call: .
v_call: TRBV5-4
j_call: TRBJ2-5
clone_size: .
cdr3_length: 15
cdr3_nt: TGTGCCAGCAGCATCGGACTCTTTCCTCAAGAGACCCAGTACTTC
cdr3_aa: CASSIGLFPQETQYF

d_call: TRBD1
v_call: TRBV5-1
j_call: TRBJ1-5
clone_size: once
cdr3_length: 16
cdr3_nt: TGCGCCAGCAGCTTGGGAGGGGGCAGTTTTCCGCAGCCCCAGCATTTT
cdr3_aa: CASSLGGGSFPQPQHF

d_call: TRBD1
v_call: TRBV5-4
j_call: TRBJ2-3
clone_size: .
cdr3_length: 14
cdr3_nt: TGTGCCAGCAGCTTGAAACAGGGGGCAGATACGCAGTATTTT
cdr3_aa: CASSLKQGADTQYF

d_call: TRBD1
v_call: TRBV29-1
j_call: TRBJ1-4
clone_size: .
cdr3_length: 13
cdr3_nt: TGCAGCGTTCTCCAGGGGGGGAATGAAAAACTGTTTTTT
cdr3_aa: CSVLQGGNEKLFF

d_call: .
v_call: TRBV6-6
j_call: TRBJ2-7
clone_size: .
cdr3_length: 15
cdr3_nt: TGTGCCAGCAGACGGGGGGCGTGGGGATCGGCCGAGCAGTACTTC
cdr3_aa: CASRRGAWGSAEQYF

d_call: .
v_call: TRBV10-1
j_call: TRBJ2-2
clone_size: .
cdr3_length: 13
cdr3_nt: TGCGCCAGCAGGCGGGACCACACCGGGGAGCTGTTTTTT
cdr3_aa: CASRRDHTGELFF

d_call: .
v_call: TRBV9
j_call: TRBJ1-6
clone_size: .
cdr3_length: 15
cdr3_nt: TGTGCCAGCAGCGTAGGGAGCTCCTATAATTCACCCCTCCACTTT
cdr3_aa: CASSVGSSYNSPLHF

d_call: TRBD1
v_call: TRBV6-5
j_call: TRBJ2-7
clone_size: few
cdr3_length: 13
cdr3_nt: TGTGCCAGCAGTACAGGGGTCTCCCACGAGCAGTACTTC
cdr3_aa: CASSTGVSHEQYF

d_call: TRBD2
v_call: TRBV18
j_call: TRBJ2-3
clone_size: .
cdr3_length: 16
cdr3_nt: TGTGCCAGCTCACTTGGACTAGCGGCTAGCACAGATACGCAGTATTTT
cdr3_aa: CASSLGLAASTDTQYF

d_call: TRBD1
v_call: TRBV5-4
j_call: TRBJ1-1
clone_size: .
cdr3_length: 16
cdr3_nt: TGTGCCAGCAGCTTGGCGCTGACAGGGCCACTCACTGAAGCTTTCTTT
cdr3_aa: CASSLALTGPLTEAFF

d_call: .
v_call: TRBV7-7
j_call: TRBJ2-5
clone_size: .
cdr3_length: 11
cdr3_nt: TGTGCCAGCAGCTCTGGAGAGACCCAGTACTTC
cdr3_aa: CASSSGETQYF